One sample yielded the 21 T cell receptor beta chains listed below, sequenced in a study of graft-versus-host responses after intestinal transplantation. Generated by immunoSEQ multiplex PCR, the TCRdb table keeps only in-frame clones and is missing some. The data contain around 100,000 clones, about nine tenths of them singletons. These receptors have no identified antigens. Material: unstimulated CD4+ T cells sorted from spleen or lymph node cells, obtained before transplant. The receptors were sampled from a human donor who was the organ donor for an intestinal transplant.

This chain uses TRBV9 with TRBJ2-1, with 16 bases identical to TRBD2. This CDR3 is 16 amino acids long. Per germline, CDR1 SGDLS and CDR2 YYNGEE. The J segment lost 6 bases and the V segment lost 4 bases, leaving 4 bases of the junction unmatched. CDR3 sequence: CASSLGLAGGVNEQFF. The CDR3, as DNA: TGTGCCAGCAGCTTGGGACTAGCGGGGGGGGTCAATGAGCAGTTCTTC.

This chain connects TRBV6-1 to TRBJ2-1; 7 bases agree with TRBD2. Germline V gene data show CDR1 as MNHNS and CDR2 as SASEGT. The junction had 12 bases not matched to a gene; V was cut back by 7 bases and J by 6 bases. The CDR3 loop spans 15 amino acids. CDR3 amino acids: CASNRGREGGNEQFF. CDR3 DNA sequence: TGTGCCAGCAACCGAGGGAGGGAGGGTGGCAATGAGCAGTTCTTC.

V is TRBV7-3 and J is TRBJ2-1; weak D call: TRBD2 (5 bases). Germline lookup yields CDR1 SGHTA and CDR2 FQGTGA. The ends were cut back, 5 bases at V and 1 base at J, with 15 bases in the middle. The CDR3 covers 16 residues. The CDR3 nucleotides are TGTGCCAGCAGCCTAGATAGTCGGACTTCCTACAATGAGCAGTTCTTC. It is translated as CASSLDSRTSYNEQFF.

The chain employs TRBV10-3 and TRBJ2-7; TRBD2 agrees at 8 bases. CDR3 size: 15 residues. The germline V gene encodes CDR1 ENHRY and CDR2 SYGVKD. V lost 3 bases, J lost 3 bases, and 7 bases stayed unmatched. The CDR3 region has the DNA TGTGCCATCAGTGACCCCCTGCGGGGGGACTACGAGCAGTACTTC. This sequence encodes CAISDPLRGDYEQYF.

The chain combines TRBV19 with TRBJ1-5, with D possibly TRBD1 on 6 matching bases. V was shortened by 2 bases and J by 3 bases, with 14 bases between the two germline ends. The CDR3 contains 16 residues. Germline assignment: CDR1 LNHDA and CDR2 SQIVND (reference sequence). CDR3 nucleotide sequence: TGTGCCAGTAGTATAAGTGCCGACAGGCCCAATCAGCCCCAGCATTTT. It specifies CASSISADRPNQPQHF.

The V call is TRBV5-1, the J call TRBJ1-1, with unresolved D. The CDR3 spans 14 residues. Germline CDR1 SGHRS, CDR2 YFSETQ. V shed 4 bases and J shed 0 bases, with 10 bases lying between them. Here the CDR3 reads CASSLNEVNTEAFF. In DNA, the CDR3 is TGCGCCAGCAGCCTTAATGAGGTGAACACTGAAGCTTTCTTT.

V is TRBV5-1 and J is TRBJ2-3; the match to TRBD2 covers 7 bases. Trimming removed 1 base from V and 1 base from J; junction bases left unmatched: 9. The CDR3 is 17 residues long. The germline V gene encodes CDR1 SGHRS and CDR2 YFSETQ. As DNA, the CDR3 is TGCGCCAGCAGCTTGTCGGGAACTCGGGGGGGCACAGATACGCAGTATTTT. Its protein product is CASSLSGTRGGTDTQYF.

Worth noting for this clone: Compared with germline, one end of the junction differs, possibly owing to a read error. The V gene is TRBV5-5, the J gene TRBJ1-5, with 9 bases aligning to TRBD1. This CDR3 region has 14 residues. The V gene's germline CDR1 is SGHKS and CDR2 YYEKEE (reference sequence). CDR3 nucleotide sequence: TGTGCCAGCAGCACAGGGGGCAGCAATCAGCTCCAGCATTTT. Amino acid sequence: CASSTGGSNQLQHF.

The chain couples TRBV27 to TRBJ1-1, with 7 bases aligning to TRBD1. The CDR3 is 15 residues long. With 6 bases clipped from V and 1 base from J, the junction kept 8 bases outside the gene matches. Germline V CDR1 and CDR2: MNHEY, SMNVEV (reference sequence). The CDR3 here is CASRPHGTANTEAFF. CDR3 nucleotide sequence: TGTGCCAGCAGGCCGCATGGGACAGCGAACACTGAAGCTTTCTTT.

This clone was found once. This rearrangement joins TRBV30 to TRBJ2-5; D might be TRBD2 (7 bases). This CDR3 has 15 amino acids. V was trimmed by 3 bases and J by 3 bases, leaving 17 bases between them. Germline V CDR1 and CDR2: GTSNPN, SVGIG (reference sequence). This CDR3 reads CAWSVGGPVKETQYF. The CDR3 DNA is TGTGCCTGGAGCGTCGGGGGGCCCGTAAAAGAGACCCAGTACTTC.

The DNA for the CDR3 is TGTGCCAGCAGTTACACCGCGAACAACTATGGCTACACCTTC. Translated, it gives CASSYTANNYGYTF. The rearrangement uses TRBV6-6 and TRBJ1-2; no definite D call. The CDR3 contains 14 residues. The V end was cut by 2 bases, the J end by 2 bases, with 9 bases between. Per the germline V gene, CDR1 is MNHNY and CDR2 is SVGAGI (reference sequence).

CDR3 in amino acids: CASSLELAGKYGYTF. The CDR3 nucleotides are TGTGCCAGCAGCTTAGAGTTGGCAGGAAAGTATGGCTACACCTTC. This chain joins TRBV7-2 and TRBJ1-2, with D hard to call. The V end was cut by 1 base, the J end by 5 bases, with 14 bases between. The CDR3 spans 15 residues. Germline assignment: CDR1 SGHTA and CDR2 FQGNSA.

The chain recombines TRBV7-3 with TRBJ1-2; the D is unclear. The CDR3 runs 17 residues. Trimming left V 1 base short and J 4 bases short, with 19 bases between. CDR1 is SGHTA, CDR2 FQGTGA, per germline. The CDR3 region has the DNA TGTGCCAGCAGCTTAATGAGGAGGGCGAGGGTATTCTATGGCTACACCTTC. It is translated as CASSLMRRARVFYGYTF.

This rearrangement joins TRBV6-1 to TRBJ2-7; TRBD1 might be the D (6 bases). V was shortened by 8 bases and J by 5 bases, with 19 bases between the two germline ends. Per the germline V gene, CDR1 is MNHNS and CDR2 is SASEGT. This CDR3 has 14 residues. The CDR3 loop reads CASYHRDTTNEQYF. The CDR3 region has the DNA TGTGCCAGCTATCACCGGGACACGACGAACGAGCAGTACTTC.

The CDR3 protein is CASSVPRGNEQFF. CDR3 bases: TGTGCCAGCAGTGTACCCAGGGGTAATGAGCAGTTCTTC. The gene calls are TRBV6-1 and TRBJ2-1; the D gene is possibly TRBD1 (6 bases). CDR1 is MNHNS, CDR2 SASEGT, per germline. This CDR3 has 13 residues. V was cut by 4 bases and J by 7 bases, with 11 bases left in between.

This sequence joins TRBV7-9 and TRBJ2-3, with D maybe TRBD2 (5 bases). Germline loops: CDR1 SEHNR, CDR2 FQNEAQ (reference sequence). The CDR3 is made up of 12 amino acids. With 5 bases removed from V and 4 bases from J, the gap between germline ends came to 7 bases. The CDR3 region has the DNA TGTGCCAGCAGCCGAGGGCCAGATACGCAGTATTTT. Amino acids: CASSRGPDTQYF.

V usage is TRBV6-5 and J usage is TRBJ1-2; D is undetermined. The V end lost 0 bases, the J end lost 4 bases, and 9 bases lay between the germline ends. Germline V gene lookup returns CDR1 MNHEY and CDR2 SVGAGI. The CDR3 runs to 14 residues. The CDR3 nucleotides read TGTGCCAGCAGTTACTCGGGCAGGCTCTATGGCTACACCTTC. Translation: CASSYSGRLYGYTF.

The rearrangement joins TRBV2 to TRBJ1-6; D possibly corresponds to TRBD1 (5 bases). V gave up 1 base and J gave up 4 bases, with 14 bases separating them. Germline V gives CDR1 SNHLY, CDR2 FYNNEI. The CDR3 sequence is 17 residues long. CDR3 DNA sequence: TGTGCCAGCAGTGAAGTCCGCCCAAGGGGTTATAATTCACCCCTCCACTTT. Its translation is CASSEVRPRGYNSPLHF.

This clone was observed a single time. The rearrangement links TRBV5-4 to TRBJ2-5, with 12 positions matching TRBD2. Germline CDR1 and CDR2: SGHNT and YYREEE (reference sequence). V was pared by 5 bases and J by 4 bases, with 6 bases of the junction left unmatched. This CDR3 region has 15 residues. The CDR3, as DNA: TGTGCCAGCAGGGCTAGCGGGGGGGCCGGAGAGACCCAGTACTTC. Protein: CASRASGGAGETQYF.

This clone was seen once. V is TRBV29-1 and J is TRBJ2-3; 7 nucleotides line up with TRBD2. V dropped 4 bases and J dropped 1; count of bases not matched to a gene: 2. The CDR3 spans 13 residues. Germline CDR1 SQVTM, CDR2 ANQGSEA. CDR3 bases: TGCAGCGTTGGGAGCGGGGGCACAGATACGCAGTATTTT. It codes for CSVGSGGTDTQYF.

Here the CDR3 DNA reads TGTGCCAGCAGCTTTAGGGGGCAGGAGACCCAGTACTTC. It encodes CASSFRGQETQYF. The chain links TRBV4-2 to TRBJ2-5, with TRBD1 matching 7 bases. CDR3 length: 13 residues. Germline values: CDR1 LGHNA, CDR2 YNFKEQ. Trimming took 5 bases from V and 5 from J; bases not matched to a gene: 5.